The rows below give T cell receptor beta chains drawn from one sample of a study of long-term antiretroviral therapy in people with HIV. Sequencing used immunoSEQ multiplex PCR; TCRdb keeps in-frame clones, though not all of them. Found here are some 30,000 clones, around 92% of them singletons; the top ten hold about 2.5%. The sample here was unsorted PBMCs, taken just over 7.2 years after starting antiretroviral therapy. The origin of the receptors is a man aged 45-65 years with HIV. Each CDR3 is given with its conserved first and last residue.

V gene: TRBV14; J gene: TRBJ1-2; CDR3 protein: CASSPFGTGGGYTF
V gene: TRBV5-4; J gene: TRBJ2-7; CDR3 protein: CASSLFGTGVTEQYF
V gene: TRBV6-6; J gene: TRBJ1-4; CDR3 protein: CASSYSRGANEKLFF
V gene: TRBV13; J gene: TRBJ1-3; CDR3 protein: CASFIRGRVSSGGNTIYF
V gene: TRBV11-2; J gene: TRBJ2-7; CDR3 protein: CASSPRRRGLLYEQYF
V gene: TRBV9; J gene: TRBJ2-3; CDR3 protein: CASSVSERGTDTQYF
V gene: TRBV13; J gene: TRBJ2-1; CDR3 protein: CASSPRAGGYNEQFF
V gene: TRBV4-1; J gene: TRBJ1-1; CDR3 protein: CASSQLPGPTNTEAFF
V gene: TRBV27; J gene: TRBJ1-1; CDR3 protein: CASGRQGSTEAFF
V gene: TRBV5-1; J gene: TRBJ1-4; CDR3 protein: CASSLNYRANEKLFF
V gene: TRBV6-1; J gene: TRBJ2-7; CDR3 protein: CAITGVSYEQYF
V gene: TRBV15; J gene: TRBJ2-7; CDR3 protein: CATSAELAGHTYEQYF
V gene: TRBV6-5; J gene: TRBJ2-3; CDR3 protein: CASSGRRISTDTQYF
V gene: TRBV30; J gene: TRBJ2-7; CDR3 protein: CAWSEAVRGYEQYF
V gene: TRBV10-3; J gene: TRBJ2-5; CDR3 protein: CAISEGGGGAQETQYF
V gene: TRBV29-1; J gene: TRBJ2-3; CDR3 protein: CSVERTGAGSYF
V gene: TRBV6-7; J gene: TRBJ2-1; CDR3 protein: CASSGRDRTSGGNEQFF
V gene: TRBV5-1; J gene: TRBJ2-7; CDR3 protein: CASSLPGSQFEQYF
V gene: TRBV5-1; J gene: TRBJ1-5; CDR3 protein: CASSVGSNQPQHF
V gene: TRBV7-9; J gene: TRBJ1-2; CDR3 protein: CASSLPGEDGYTF
V gene: TRBV21-1; J gene: TRBJ2-3; CDR3 protein: CASPGRGLADTQYF
V gene: TRBV9; J gene: TRBJ2-3; CDR3 protein: CASSAILAGADTQYF
V gene: TRBV20-1; J gene: TRBJ2-7; CDR3 protein: CSARDLGEQYF
V gene: TRBV28; J gene: TRBJ2-2; CDR3 protein: CASSLNPGGTGELFF
V gene: TRBV11-2; J gene: TRBJ1-2; CDR3 protein: CASSLAGQGYGYTF
V gene: TRBV5-8; J gene: TRBJ2-7; CDR3 protein: CASSHLYEQYF
V gene: TRBV25-1; J gene: TRBJ1-2; CDR3 protein: CASSDFGGSYTF